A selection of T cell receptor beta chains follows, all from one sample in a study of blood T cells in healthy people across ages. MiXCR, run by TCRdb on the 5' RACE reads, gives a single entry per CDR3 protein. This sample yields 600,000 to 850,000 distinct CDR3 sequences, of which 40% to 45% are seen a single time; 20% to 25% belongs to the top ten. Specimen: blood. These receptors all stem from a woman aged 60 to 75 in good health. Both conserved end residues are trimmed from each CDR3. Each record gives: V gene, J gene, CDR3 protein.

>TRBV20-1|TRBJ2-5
SALTSGFHYNGQY
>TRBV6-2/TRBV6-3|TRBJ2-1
ASSYRGGEQF
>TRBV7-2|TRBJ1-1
ASSPIQGRDTEAF
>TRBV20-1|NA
STGSSYNEQY
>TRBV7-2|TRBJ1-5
ASSADTGQYGQPQH
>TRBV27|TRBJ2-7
ASSSPYEQY
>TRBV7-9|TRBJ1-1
ASSGDRANTEAF
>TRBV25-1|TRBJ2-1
ASSESGYRDSKQF
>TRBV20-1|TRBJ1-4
SASIGGMDEKLF
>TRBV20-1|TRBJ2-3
SAQASSGSLVGGDTQY
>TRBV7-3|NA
ASRDAGTSGRNEQY
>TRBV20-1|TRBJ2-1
SAGQGAVDEQF
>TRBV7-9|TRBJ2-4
ASSLSGRAVKNIQY
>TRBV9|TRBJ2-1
AGSVAGGRNEQF
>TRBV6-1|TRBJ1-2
ASSGGTGHGYT
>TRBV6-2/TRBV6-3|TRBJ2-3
ASSLGLAGPSTDTQY
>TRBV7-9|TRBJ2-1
ASSLDEGVEQF
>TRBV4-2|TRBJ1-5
ASSQDLLGAQPQH
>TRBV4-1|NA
ASSQDRAGGEQY
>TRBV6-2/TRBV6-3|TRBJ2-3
ASSHGAGGTDTQY
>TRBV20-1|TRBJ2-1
SAIPGLAGDRHNEQF
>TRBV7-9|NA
ATKTGTTAYNEQY
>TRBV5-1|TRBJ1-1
ASSPELGWTEAF
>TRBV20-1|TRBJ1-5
SARGAQGSQPQH
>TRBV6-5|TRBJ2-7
AGSWTSGGAYEQY
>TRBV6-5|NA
ASSYGGLLSETQY
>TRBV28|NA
ASRTKRVLSYNEQY
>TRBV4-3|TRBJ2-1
ASSQEPGQGYNEQF
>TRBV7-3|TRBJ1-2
ASSLGTGSTDGYT